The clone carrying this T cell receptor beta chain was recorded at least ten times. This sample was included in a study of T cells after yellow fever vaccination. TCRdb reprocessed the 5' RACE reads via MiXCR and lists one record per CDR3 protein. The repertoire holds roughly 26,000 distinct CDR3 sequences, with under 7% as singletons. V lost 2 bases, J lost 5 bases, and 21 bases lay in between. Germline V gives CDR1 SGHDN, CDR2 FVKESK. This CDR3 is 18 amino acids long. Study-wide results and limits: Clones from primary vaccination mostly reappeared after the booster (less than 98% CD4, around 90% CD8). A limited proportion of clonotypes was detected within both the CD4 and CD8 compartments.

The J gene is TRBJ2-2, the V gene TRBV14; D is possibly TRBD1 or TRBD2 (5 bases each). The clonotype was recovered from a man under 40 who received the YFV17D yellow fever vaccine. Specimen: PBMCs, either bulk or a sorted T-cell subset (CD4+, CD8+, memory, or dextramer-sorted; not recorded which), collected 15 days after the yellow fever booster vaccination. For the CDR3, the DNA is TGTGCCAGCAGCCAACATGATGGGGACCGCGCATGGACCGGGGAGCTGTTTTTT. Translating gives CASSQHDGDRAWTGELFF.